This T cell receptor beta chain was sequenced during a study of T cell responses to AZD1222 COVID-19 vaccine (dated by TCRdb to about 2021). In terms of the full investigation: AZD1222 recipients given second doses at about 4 weeks or at about 12 weeks were pooled, since spike-specific TCR depth and breadth were not found to differ between the two schedules. Trial participants were enrolled by age into 18-55, 56-69 and 70-plus year subgroups, with about 150, 28 and 57 TCR-sequenced participants respectively. TCR sequencing was performed for about 240 trial participants, of whom about 210 were given two doses of AZD1222 and approximately 25 were given two doses of MenACWY control vaccine. Summary of the overall study and its limitations: Only a handful of AZD1222 recipients were SARS-CoV-2 seropositive at baseline, limiting conclusions about previously exposed vaccinees. Because no day 14 peak-response samples were available, repertoires were characterized only after the peak T cell response. Reportedly, close to half of the unique spike-specific TCRs recognized epitopes lying outside the regions that are mutated in the B.1.351 and B.1.1.7 variants. Spike-specific TCR breadth and depth rose significantly after two AZD1222 doses compared with day 0 and with MenACWY recipients. In the small 56-69-year group, the increase in depth fell short of significance, most likely because of low power. Vaccine-associated CD4 TCRs spanned the whole spike protein, with dominant responses in regions 160-218 and 743-854. Participants were mostly white British and included more females than males, and it was suggested by the authors that clonal diversity may have been underestimated.

Looking up the germline V gene yields CDR1 KGHSH and CDR2 LQKENI. Including the terminal cysteine and phenylalanine, the CDR3 comprises 17 residues. The CDR3 DNA has 51 bases and is translated from base 1. V drops 3 bases and J drops 2 bases, leaving 17 bases in between. This clone was seen just once. No antigen is known for it. Nothing much larger sits one base from this clone, and base qualities are not available. The CDR3 regions of human TCRbeta chains were analyzed by immunosequencing. The source study handled its data this way. Repertoire TCRs were matched against a reference library of SARS-CoV-2-specific TCRs generated with the MIRA antigen-specificity platform. Breadth was defined as the fraction of unique TCRs that were SARS-CoV-2-associated, and depth was defined as the fraction of total T cells that were SARS-CoV-2-associated. Each spike-specific TCR was assigned to its reactive spike region and to a CD4 or CD8 class using the MIRA data. Log10-transformed breadth and depth values were compared by one-way ANOVA with Sidak's multiple comparisons tests. Sourced from immuneACCESS, this table was stored by TCRdb with only in-frame sequences that have V and J called. A share of the clones is absent; for the studies checked, an unresolved V gene accounts for under half, and the remainder has no known explanation. That table is the source of V, J and clone size, and D and trimming were worked out from the DNA. A total of about 160,000 clones appear in this sample, approximately 93% of them only once. The leading ten clones occupy around 0.9% of the sample.

What this sample's time point label stands for: baseline before first vaccination. Vaccinee samples came from UK trials COV001 and COV002, including a single-blind randomized controlled phase 2/3 trial of AZD1222 (ChAdOx1 nCoV-19) in healthy adults. For TCRbeta chain sequencing, PBMC samples from trial participants were taken at day 0 and at day 28 after the second dose. Recombination connected TRBV18 to TRBJ1-3; TRBD1 could be the D gene, as 5 bases match. Sequenced material: peripheral blood, taken on day 0 of AZD1222 vaccination. This TCR derives from an adult in good health. The DNA sequence is TGTGCCAGCTCACCGCCTCAGGGATCTCTACCTGGAAACACCATATATTTT. Its amino acids are CASSPPQGSLPGNTIYF.